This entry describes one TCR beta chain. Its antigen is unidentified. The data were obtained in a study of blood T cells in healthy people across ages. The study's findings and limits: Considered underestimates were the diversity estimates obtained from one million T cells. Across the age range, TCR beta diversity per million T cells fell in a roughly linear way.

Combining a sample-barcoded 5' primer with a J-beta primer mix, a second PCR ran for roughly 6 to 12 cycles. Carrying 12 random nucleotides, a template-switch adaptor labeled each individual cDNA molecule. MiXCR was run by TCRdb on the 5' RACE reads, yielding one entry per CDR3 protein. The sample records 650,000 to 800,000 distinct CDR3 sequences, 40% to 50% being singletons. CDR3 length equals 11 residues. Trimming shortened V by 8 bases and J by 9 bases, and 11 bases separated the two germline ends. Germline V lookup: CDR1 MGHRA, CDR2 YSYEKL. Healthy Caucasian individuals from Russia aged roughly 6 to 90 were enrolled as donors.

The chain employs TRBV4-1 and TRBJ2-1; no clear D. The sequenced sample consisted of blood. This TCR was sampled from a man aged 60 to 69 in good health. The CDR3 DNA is TGCGCCAGCCAAAGCACGGGTGAGCAGTTCTTC. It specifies CASQSTGEQFF.